Listed below are T cell receptor beta chains from one sample, sequenced in a study of blood T cell repertoires in COVID-19. TCRdb's copy holds only in-frame clones and misses some; the assay was immunoSEQ multiplex PCR. The sample has roughly 220,000 clones; 75% to 90% are singletons. The sequenced sample was PBMCs or T cells enriched from blood (not recorded which). All receptors derive from a young woman in a cohort exposed to, infected with or recovered from COVID-19 (not recorded which). Each CDR3 is given with its conserved first and last residue. Fields, in order: J gene, clone size, D gene, V gene, CDR3 DNA, CDR3 protein. D genes are given only for firm matches. Not every row has a clone size; where given, it reads once, few, many or a size class.

TRBJ2-7 | NA | NA | TRBV6-9 | TGCGAGGGCGGCAGAAGCTCCTACGAGCAGTACTTC | CEGGRSSYEQYF
TRBJ1-4 | NA | NA | TRBV5-4 | TGTGCCAGCAGCAACGGGGGGCGGATGGCAACTAATGAAAAACTGTTTTTT | CASSNGGRMATNEKLFF
TRBJ2-7 | NA | NA | TRBV19 | TGTGCCAGTAGTATATCAGGGATGGGCTACGAGCAGTACTTC | CASSISGMGYEQYF
TRBJ2-1 | NA | NA | TRBV5-1 | TGCGCCAGCAACAGGGACTACTCCTACAATGAGCAGTTCTTC | CASNRDYSYNEQFF
TRBJ1-2 | NA | TRBD1 | TRBV13 | TGTGCCAGCAGCTCGACAGGGCGTAACTATGGCTACACCTTC | CASSSTGRNYGYTF
TRBJ2-7 | once | NA | TRBV7-8 | TGTGCCAGCAGCTTAGCGGCCAGATCCCCTTTACCCTACGAGCAGTACTTC | CASSLAARSPLPYEQYF
TRBJ2-2 | NA | TRBD2 | TRBV30 | TGTGCCTGGGGGAGGGTAGGGCCCTTAGAGCTGTTTTTT | CAWGRVGPLELFF
TRBJ2-2 | NA | TRBD2 | TRBV9 | TGTGCCAGCAGCTTCGGGACTAGCGGGAGTTCTAGCACCGGGGAGCTGTTTTTT | CASSFGTSGSSSTGELFF
TRBJ1-4 | NA | TRBD1 | TRBV28 | TGTGCCAGCAGTACAGGGGCCACTAATGAAAAACTGTTTTTT | CASSTGATNEKLFF
TRBJ2-2 | NA | TRBD2 | TRBV5-1 | TGCGCCAGCAGCCCGACTAGCGGGGTAGTCACCGGGGAGCTGTTTTTT | CASSPTSGVVTGELFF
TRBJ1-3 | NA | TRBD1 | TRBV9 | TGTGCCAGTCAGGGGGCGCCTGGAAACACCATATATTTT | CASQGAPGNTIYF
TRBJ1-2 | NA | TRBD1 | TRBV28 | TGTGCCAGCTTTGATACCGGGACAGGGTTAGGTGGCTACACCTTC | CASFDTGTGLGGYTF
TRBJ2-7 | NA | NA | TRBV3-1/TRBV3-2 | TGTGCCAGCAGCCAAAAACGGGGGTCCTCCTACGAGCAGTACTTC | CASSQKRGSSYEQYF
TRBJ1-1 | once | TRBD1 | TRBV28 | TGTGCCAGCAGTACCGGGGACAGGGGAGGCACTGAAGCTTTCTTT | CASSTGDRGGTEAFF
TRBJ2-2 | NA | TRBD1 | TRBV6-5 | TGTGCCAGCAGCGCTACAGGGGATACCGGGGAGCTGTTTTTT | CASSATGDTGELFF
TRBJ1-2 | NA | NA | TRBV19 | TGTGCCGCCTCGGGACAACTCTACTATGGCTACACCTTC | CAASGQLYYGYTF
TRBJ1-1 | NA | TRBD1 | TRBV11-2 | TGTGCCAGCAGCTTTTCATCCAGGGGGCTGGGAACTGAAGCTTTCTTT | CASSFSSRGLGTEAFF
TRBJ1-3 | NA | NA | TRBV4-2 | TGTGCCAGCAGCCTTATACAGAAAAACTCTGGAAACACCATATATTTT | CASSLIQKNSGNTIYF
TRBJ1-3 | few | NA | TRBV28 | TGTGCCAGCAGTTCGCCGGACACCTCTGGAAACACCATATATTTT | CASSSPDTSGNTIYF
TRBJ2-5 | NA | TRBD1 | TRBV7-2 | TGTGCCAGCAGCCTCCGACAGGGCCAAGAGACCCAGTACTTC | CASSLRQGQETQYF
TRBJ2-5 | NA | TRBD2 | TRBV9 | TGTGCCAGCAGCCCTATCCAACTAGCGGGGAACCAAGAGACCCAGTACTTC | CASSPIQLAGNQETQYF
TRBJ1-5 | NA | NA | TRBV10-3 | TGTGCCATCAGTGGTTCCAGCGATCGTGGCCAGCCCCAGCATTTT | CAISGSSDRGQPQHF
TRBJ2-1 | NA | NA | TRBV9 | TGTGCCAGCAGCGTAGCGGCGGGCTCCTACAATGAGCAGTTCTTC | CASSVAAGSYNEQFF
TRBJ1-5 | NA | TRBD1 | TRBV30 | TGTGCCTGGAGCAAACCCGACAGGGTTCCGGGTCAGCCCCAGCATTTT | CAWSKPDRVPGQPQHF
TRBJ1-5 | NA | TRBD1 | TRBV19 | TGTGCCAGCCAATGGACAGGGTCGGGGTATAGCAATCAGCCCCAGCATTTT | CASQWTGSGYSNQPQHF
TRBJ1-1 | NA | NA | TRBV18 | TGTGCCAGCTCACCGGTTAGTCAGGGCGCTGAAGCTTTCTTT | CASSPVSQGAEAFF
TRBJ1-5 | once | TRBD1 | TRBV25-1 | TGTGCCAGCAGTGAGGGGACAGGGGCTGGGAATCAGCCCCAGCATTTT | CASSEGTGAGNQPQHF
TRBJ1-1 | NA | NA | TRBV11-2 | TGTGCCAGCAGGTTAGAGGCGGGGTCGGGCACTGAAGCTTTCTTT | CASRLEAGSGTEAFF
TRBJ2-7 | NA | NA | TRBV27 | TGTGCCAGCAGTTCCTCTCGACAGTCAGCCTCCTACGAGCAGTACTTC | CASSSSRQSASYEQYF
TRBJ2-5 | few | TRBD1 | TRBV18 | TGTGCCAGCTCGCGCGCCGGGACAGGGAGTTGGGAGACCCAGTACTTC | CASSRAGTGSWETQYF
TRBJ1-2 | NA | TRBD1 | TRBV6-5 | TGTGCCAGCAGTTACGAACAGGGGCTCTATGGCTACACCTTC | CASSYEQGLYGYTF
TRBJ2-3 | NA | NA | TRBV18 | TGTGCCAGCTCCGCCCTTACAGGGAGCACAGATACGCAGTATTTT | CASSALTGSTDTQYF
TRBJ1-1 | NA | NA | TRBV28 | TGTGCCAGCAGTTCCGGAGGCTCCAGGGCTTTCTTT | CASSSGGSRAFF
TRBJ1-1 | NA | NA | TRBV4-1 | TGCGCCAGCAGCCAAGACACCCGGGACATCCTCACTGAAGCTTTCTTT | CASSQDTRDILTEAFF
TRBJ1-5 | once | NA | TRBV4-1 | TGCGCCAGCAGCCAGATCGAGGGCAATCAGCCCCAGCATTTT | CASSQIEGNQPQHF
TRBJ2-1 | NA | NA | TRBV5-8 | TGTGCCAGCAGCTTGACCGGACTGAACAATGAGCAGTTCTTC | CASSLTGLNNEQFF
TRBJ1-2 | NA | NA | TRBV6-5 | TGTGCCAGCAGTTACTCACCCGGGGGGAGGGCAAATGGCTACACCTTC | CASSYSPGGRANGYTF
TRBJ2-2 | NA | NA | TRBV4-1 | TGCGCCAGCAGCCAAGACAGGGCAGTCTATACCGGGGAGCTGTTTTTT | CASSQDRAVYTGELFF
TRBJ2-1 | NA | NA | TRBV4-1 | TGCGCCAGCAGCCAAGATAGAGGCGGAGATAGGGAGCAGTTCTTC | CASSQDRGGDREQFF
TRBJ2-3 | NA | TRBD2 | TRBV5-1 | TGCGCCAGCAGCTTACTAGCGGGATCCACAGATACGCAGTATTTT | CASSLLAGSTDTQYF
TRBJ2-1 | once | NA | TRBV7-2 | TGTGCCAGCAGCTTAGGCTGGACAGACAATGAGCAGTTCTTC | CASSLGWTDNEQFF
TRBJ1-1 | NA | NA | TRBV11-3 | TGTGCCAGCAGCTTGGGCAGGAACACTGAAGCTTTCTTT | CASSLGRNTEAFF
TRBJ2-1 | NA | NA | TRBV6-5 | TGTGCCAGCAGTTACTCGGCAGGGCAGGACAATGAGCAGTTCTTC | CASSYSAGQDNEQFF
TRBJ2-1 | NA | NA | TRBV7-9 | TGTGCCAGCAGCTTAGCACGGGGTATCTACAATGAGCAGTTCTTC | CASSLARGIYNEQFF
TRBJ2-1 | NA | NA | TRBV6-5 | TGTGCCAGTAGACAGGACTCCTACAATGAGCAGTTCTTC | CASRQDSYNEQFF
TRBJ1-3 | NA | NA | TRBV7-9 | TGTGCCAGCAGCTCCTACCCTGAAAGATGGGACAAGCGAAACACCATATATTTT | CASSSYPERWDKRNTIYF
TRBJ1-2 | NA | NA | TRBV5-1 | TGCGCCAGCAGCTTGGTACAGGGAGATGGCTACACCTTC | CASSLVQGDGYTF
TRBJ2-7 | NA | TRBD2 | TRBV4-1 | TGCGCCAGCAGCCAGGCTCGACTAGCGGATGTGGACGAGCAGTACTTC | CASSQARLADVDEQYF
TRBJ2-1 | NA | NA | TRBV9 | TGTGCCAGCAGCGTTGACATATCATACGAGCAGTTCTTC | CASSVDISYEQFF
TRBJ1-2 | NA | TRBD1 | TRBV30 | TGTGCCTGGACCCGGGACAGTTTCTCCTATGGCTACACCTTC | CAWTRDSFSYGYTF
TRBJ1-4 | NA | TRBD1 | TRBV7-8 | TGTGCCAGCAGCTTAGTACAGGGGGCACGCGAAAAACTGTTTTTT | CASSLVQGAREKLFF
TRBJ1-2 | once | NA | TRBV27 | TGTGCCAGCAGTTTTGGAGGGGACTATGGCTACACCTTC | CASSFGGDYGYTF
TRBJ1-6 | NA | TRBD1 | TRBV5-4 | TGTGCCAGCAGCACGGGGACAGAAAATTCACCCCTCCACTTT | CASSTGTENSPLHF
TRBJ2-7 | NA | TRBD1 | TRBV28 | TGTGCCAGCATGGACAGGGTCTACGAGCAGTACTTC | CASMDRVYEQYF
TRBJ2-6 | NA | TRBD1 | TRBV7-8 | TGTGCCAGCAGTTCCGGACAGGGGGCGTATGGGGCCAACGTCCTGACTTTC | CASSSGQGAYGANVLTF
TRBJ2-5 | once | TRBD2 | TRBV7-9 | TGTGCCAGCAGCTTAGCGCTTAGCGGGAGTCCGGGAGAGACCCAGTACTTC | CASSLALSGSPGETQYF